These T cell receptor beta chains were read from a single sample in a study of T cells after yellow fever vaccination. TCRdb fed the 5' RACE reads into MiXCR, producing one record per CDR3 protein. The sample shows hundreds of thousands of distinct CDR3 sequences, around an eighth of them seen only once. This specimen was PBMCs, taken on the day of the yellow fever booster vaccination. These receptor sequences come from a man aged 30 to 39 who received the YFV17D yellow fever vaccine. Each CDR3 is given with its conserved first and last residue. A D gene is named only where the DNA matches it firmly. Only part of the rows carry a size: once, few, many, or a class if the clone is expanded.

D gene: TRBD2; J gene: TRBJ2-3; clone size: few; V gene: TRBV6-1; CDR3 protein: CASSNRGGTDTQYF; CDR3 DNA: TGTGCCAGCAGTAATCGCGGGGGGACAGATACGCAGTATTTT
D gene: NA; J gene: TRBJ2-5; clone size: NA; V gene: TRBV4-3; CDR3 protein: CASSQYIAETQYF; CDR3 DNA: TGCGCCAGCAGCCAATATATAGCAGAGACCCAGTACTTC
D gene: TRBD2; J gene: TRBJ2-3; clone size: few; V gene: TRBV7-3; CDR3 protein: CASSFHGLAGGSDTQYF; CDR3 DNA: TGTGCCAGCAGCTTCCATGGACTAGCGGGAGGGAGCGATACGCAGTATTTT
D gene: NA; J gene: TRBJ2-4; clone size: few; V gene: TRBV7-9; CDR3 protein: CASSLGQSSIKNIQYF; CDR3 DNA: TGTGCCAGCAGCTTAGGGCAAAGCTCCATCAAAAACATTCAGTACTTC
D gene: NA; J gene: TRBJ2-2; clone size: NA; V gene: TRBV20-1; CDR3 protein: CSAANWGQGGGELFF; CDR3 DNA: TGCAGTGCTGCAAACTGGGGCCAAGGTGGCGGGGAGCTGTTTTTT
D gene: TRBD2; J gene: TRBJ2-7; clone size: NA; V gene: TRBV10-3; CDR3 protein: CAISEPLREGTSGLYEQYF; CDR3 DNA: TGTGCCATCAGTGAGCCCTTACGGGAGGGGACTAGTGGTTTGTACGAGCAGTACTTC
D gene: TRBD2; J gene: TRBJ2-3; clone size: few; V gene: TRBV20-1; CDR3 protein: CSARWTSGIADTQYF; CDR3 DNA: TGCAGTGCCAGATGGACTAGCGGGATCGCAGATACGCAGTATTTT
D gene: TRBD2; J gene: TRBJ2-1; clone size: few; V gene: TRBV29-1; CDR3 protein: CSVRLAEASSYNEQFF; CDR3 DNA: TGCAGCGTTAGACTAGCGGAAGCGAGCTCCTACAATGAGCAGTTCTTC
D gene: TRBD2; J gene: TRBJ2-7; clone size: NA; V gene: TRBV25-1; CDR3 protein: CASSMGTTIYEQYF; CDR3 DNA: TGTGCCAGCAGTATGGGGACTACGATCTACGAGCAGTACTTC
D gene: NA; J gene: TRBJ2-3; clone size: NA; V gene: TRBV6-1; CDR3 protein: CASSWGEGADTQYF; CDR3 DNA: TGTGCCAGCAGCTGGGGGGAGGGGGCAGATACGCAGTATTTT
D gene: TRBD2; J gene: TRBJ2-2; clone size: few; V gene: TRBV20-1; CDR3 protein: CSATFSGRSGELFF; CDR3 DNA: TGCAGTGCTACCTTTAGCGGGAGGTCCGGGGAGCTGTTTTTT
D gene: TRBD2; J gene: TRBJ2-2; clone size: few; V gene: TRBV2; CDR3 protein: CASSAPGTSGTGELFF; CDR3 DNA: TGTGCCAGCAGTGCACCCGGGACTAGCGGGACCGGGGAGCTGTTTTTT
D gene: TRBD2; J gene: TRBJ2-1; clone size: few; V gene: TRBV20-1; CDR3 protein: CSAGAGTSGRNEQFF; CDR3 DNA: TGCAGTGCTGGCGCCGGGACTAGCGGGAGGAATGAGCAGTTCTTC
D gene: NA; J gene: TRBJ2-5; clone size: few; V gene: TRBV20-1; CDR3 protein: CSAEGAGAYQETQYF; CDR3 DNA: TGCAGTGCAGAGGGGGCGGGAGCGTACCAAGAGACCCAGTACTTC
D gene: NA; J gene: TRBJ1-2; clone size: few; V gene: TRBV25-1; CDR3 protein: CASRAGTHWSYGYTF; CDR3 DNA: TGTGCCAGCAGGGCCGGGACACATTGGAGCTATGGCTACACCTTC
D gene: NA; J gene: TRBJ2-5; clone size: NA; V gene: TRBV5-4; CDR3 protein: CASSLESVGAGTQYF; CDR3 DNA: TGTGCCAGCAGCTTGGAATCCGTGGGGGCTGGGACCCAGTACTTC
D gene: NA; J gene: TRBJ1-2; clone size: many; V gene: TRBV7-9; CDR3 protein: CASSFNREGYGYTF; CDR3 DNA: TGTGCCAGCAGCTTCAACAGGGAGGGCTATGGCTACACCTTC
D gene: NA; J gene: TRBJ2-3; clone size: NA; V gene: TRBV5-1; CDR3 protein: CASSLGGWRGGTDTQYF; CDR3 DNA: TGCGCCAGCAGCTTGGGGGGCTGGAGGGGAGGCACAGATACGCAGTATTTT
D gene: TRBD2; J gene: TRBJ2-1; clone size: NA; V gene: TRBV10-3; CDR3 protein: CAISDGLAGVGEQFF; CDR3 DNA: TGTGCCATCAGTGATGGACTAGCGGGAGTTGGTGAGCAGTTCTTC
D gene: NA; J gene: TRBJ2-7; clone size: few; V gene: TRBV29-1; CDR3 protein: CSGRQISYEQYF; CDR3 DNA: TGCAGCGGCAGACAGATATCCTACGAGCAGTACTTC
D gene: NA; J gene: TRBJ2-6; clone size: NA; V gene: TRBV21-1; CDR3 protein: CASSKWVGNLSSGANVLTF; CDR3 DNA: TGTGCCAGCAGCAAATGGGTCGGAAACCTGAGCTCTGGGGCCAACGTCCTGACTTTC
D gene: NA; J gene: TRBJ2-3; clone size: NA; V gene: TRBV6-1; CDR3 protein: CATLTSFSSTDTQYF; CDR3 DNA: TGTGCCACCCTTACTAGCTTTTCTAGCACAGATACGCAGTATTTT
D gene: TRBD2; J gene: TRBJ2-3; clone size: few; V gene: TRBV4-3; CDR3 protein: CASSQGSLTSGTQYF; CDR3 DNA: TGCGCCAGCAGCCAAGGATCCCTGACTAGCGGCACGCAGTATTTT
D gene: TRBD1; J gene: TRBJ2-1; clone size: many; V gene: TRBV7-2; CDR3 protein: CASSSRTGVHEQFF; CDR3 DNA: TGTGCCAGCAGCAGCCGGACAGGGGTCCATGAGCAGTTCTTC
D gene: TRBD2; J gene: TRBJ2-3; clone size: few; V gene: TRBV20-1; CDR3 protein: CSATTSARRTDTQYF; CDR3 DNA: TGCAGTGCAACCACTAGCGCCCGTCGCACAGATACGCAGTATTTT
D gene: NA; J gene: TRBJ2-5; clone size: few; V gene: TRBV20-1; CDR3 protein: CSARDRVGEETQYF; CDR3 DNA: TGCAGTGCTAGAGATAGGGTCGGGGAAGAGACCCAGTACTTC
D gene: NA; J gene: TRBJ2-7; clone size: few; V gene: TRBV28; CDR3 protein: CASSGGNRPYEQYF; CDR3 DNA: TGTGCCAGCAGTGGGGGCAACAGGCCGTACGAGCAGTACTTC
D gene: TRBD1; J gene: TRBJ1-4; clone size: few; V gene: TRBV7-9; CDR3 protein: CASSPRTGVEKLFF; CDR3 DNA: TGTGCCAGCAGCCCACGGACAGGGGTGGAGAAACTGTTTTTT
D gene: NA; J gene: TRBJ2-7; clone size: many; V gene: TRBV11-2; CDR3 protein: CASSAGLDEQYF; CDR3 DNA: TGTGCCAGCAGCGCCGGTCTGGACGAGCAGTACTTC
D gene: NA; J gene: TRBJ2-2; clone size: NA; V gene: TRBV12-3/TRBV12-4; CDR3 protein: CASTLDTGTGELFF; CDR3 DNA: TGTGCCAGCACCCTGGACACTGGGACCGGGGAGCTGTTTTTT
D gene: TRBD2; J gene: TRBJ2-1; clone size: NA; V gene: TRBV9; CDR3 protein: CASSVAHLPLSGRAYNEQFF; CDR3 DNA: TGTGCCAGCAGCGTAGCCCACCTGCCGCTTAGCGGGAGGGCTTACAATGAGCAGTTCTTC
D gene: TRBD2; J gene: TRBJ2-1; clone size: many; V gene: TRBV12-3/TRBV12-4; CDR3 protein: CASSGLAGSYNEQFF; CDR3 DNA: TGTGCCAGCAGCGGACTAGCGGGATCCTACAATGAGCAGTTCTTC
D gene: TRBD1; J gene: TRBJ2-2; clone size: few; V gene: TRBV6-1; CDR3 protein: CASSPNKRTTGGPGELFF; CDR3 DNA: TGTGCCAGCAGTCCAAACAAACGGACCACAGGGGGACCCGGGGAGCTGTTTTTT
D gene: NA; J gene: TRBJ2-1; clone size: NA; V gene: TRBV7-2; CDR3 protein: CASSLEVLQEQFF; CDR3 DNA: TGTGCCAGCAGCTTAGAGGTCCTCCAGGAGCAGTTCTTC
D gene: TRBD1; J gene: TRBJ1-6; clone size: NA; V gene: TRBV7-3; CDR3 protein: CASSEMGQGASPLHF; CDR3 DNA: TGTGCCAGCAGCGAAATGGGACAGGGGGCCTCACCCCTCCACTTT
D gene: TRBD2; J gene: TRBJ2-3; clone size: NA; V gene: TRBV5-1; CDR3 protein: CASSLGLAGPLTDTQYF; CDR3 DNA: TGCGCCAGCAGCTTGGGACTAGCGGGACCTCTGACAGATACGCAGTATTTT
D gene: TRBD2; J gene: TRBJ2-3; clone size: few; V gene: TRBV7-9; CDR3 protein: CASSLLAGERTDTQYF; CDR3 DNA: TGTGCCAGCAGCTTACTAGCGGGAGAACGCACAGATACGCAGTATTTT
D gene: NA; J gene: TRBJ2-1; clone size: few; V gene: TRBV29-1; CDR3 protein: CSVRPGHGVEQFF; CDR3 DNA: TGCAGCGTTAGACCGGGACACGGGGTTGAGCAGTTCTTC
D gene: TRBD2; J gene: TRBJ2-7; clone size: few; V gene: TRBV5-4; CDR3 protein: CASSLAASGTSYEQYF; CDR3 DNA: TGTGCCAGCAGCTTGGCGGCTAGCGGGACGTCATACGAGCAGTACTTC
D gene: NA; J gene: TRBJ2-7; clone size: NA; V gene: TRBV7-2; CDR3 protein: CASSLDRFWEQSF; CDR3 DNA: TGTGCCAGCAGCTTAGATAGGTTCTGGGAGCAGTCCTTC
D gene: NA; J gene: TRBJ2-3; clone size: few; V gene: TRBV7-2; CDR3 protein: CASSLRTISSTDTQYF; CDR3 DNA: TGTGCCAGCAGCCTCAGGACAATATCTAGCACAGATACGCAGTATTTT
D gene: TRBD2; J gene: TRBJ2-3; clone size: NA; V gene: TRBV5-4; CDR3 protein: CASAGEGTQYF; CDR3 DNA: TGTGCCAGCGCGGGGGAGGGTACGCAGTATTTT
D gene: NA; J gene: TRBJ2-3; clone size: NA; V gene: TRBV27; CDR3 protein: CASSPGAPGQTQYF; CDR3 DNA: TGTGCCAGCAGTCCGGGGGCTCCGGGACAGACGCAGTATTTT
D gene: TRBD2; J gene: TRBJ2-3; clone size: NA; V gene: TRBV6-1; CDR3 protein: CATGTSATDTQYF; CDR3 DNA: TGTGCCACCGGGACTAGCGCTACAGATACGCAGTATTTT
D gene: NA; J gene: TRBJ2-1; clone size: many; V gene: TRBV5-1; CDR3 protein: CASTGSLVDEQFF; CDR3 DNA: TGCGCCAGCACTGGCAGTCTGGTGGATGAGCAGTTCTTC
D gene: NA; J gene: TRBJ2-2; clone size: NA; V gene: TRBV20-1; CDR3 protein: CSARRTARDTGELFF; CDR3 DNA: TGCAGTGCTAGGAGGACAGCAAGGGACACCGGGGAGCTGTTTTTT
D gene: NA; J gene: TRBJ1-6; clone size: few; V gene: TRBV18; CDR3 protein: CASSPDHSPLHF; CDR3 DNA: TGTGCCAGCTCACCGGATCATTCACCCCTCCACTTT
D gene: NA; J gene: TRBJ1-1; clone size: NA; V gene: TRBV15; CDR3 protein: CATSRETNTEAFF; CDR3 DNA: TGTGCCACCAGCAGAGAGACAAACACTGAAGCTTTCTTT
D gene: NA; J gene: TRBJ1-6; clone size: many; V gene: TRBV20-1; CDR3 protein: CSARLGENSPLHF; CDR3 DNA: TGCAGTGCTAGATTAGGGGAAAATTCACCCCTCCACTTT
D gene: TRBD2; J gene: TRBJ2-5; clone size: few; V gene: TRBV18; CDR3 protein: CASSPQREWAETQYF; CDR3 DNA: TGTGCCAGCTCCCCTCAGCGGGAGTGGGCTGAGACCCAGTACTTC
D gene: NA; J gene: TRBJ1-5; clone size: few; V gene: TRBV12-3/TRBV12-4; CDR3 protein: CASSLMRNQPQHF; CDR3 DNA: TGTGCCAGCAGTTTAATGCGGAATCAGCCCCAGCATTTT
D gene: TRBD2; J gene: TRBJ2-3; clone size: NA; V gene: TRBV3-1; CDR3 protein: CAFCLGLGAGGGADTQYF; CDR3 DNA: TGTGCCTTCTGTTTGGGGTTAGGGGCGGGAGGAGGGGCAGATACGCAGTATTTT
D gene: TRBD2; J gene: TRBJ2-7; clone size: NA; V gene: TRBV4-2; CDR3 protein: CASSQGASGRPRGYEQYF; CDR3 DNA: TGTGCCAGCAGCCAAGGTGCTAGCGGGAGGCCACGGGGTTACGAGCAGTACTTC
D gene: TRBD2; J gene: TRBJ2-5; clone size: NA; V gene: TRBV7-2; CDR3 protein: CASNPGLEGSQYF; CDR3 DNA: TGTGCCAGCAACCCGGGACTAGAGGGTTCCCAGTACTTC
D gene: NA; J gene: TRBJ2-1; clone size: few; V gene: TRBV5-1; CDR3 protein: CASSLMRLNNEQFF; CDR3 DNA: TGCGCCAGCAGCTTGATGCGGCTCAACAATGAGCAGTTCTTC
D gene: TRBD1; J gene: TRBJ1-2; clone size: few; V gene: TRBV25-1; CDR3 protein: CASRLGQGGNYGYTF; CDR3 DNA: TGTGCCAGCAGACTCGGACAGGGGGGCAACTATGGCTACACCTTC
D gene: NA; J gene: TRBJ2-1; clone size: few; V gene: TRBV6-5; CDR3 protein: CASMGNEQFF; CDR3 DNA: TGTGCCAGCATGGGCAATGAGCAGTTCTTC
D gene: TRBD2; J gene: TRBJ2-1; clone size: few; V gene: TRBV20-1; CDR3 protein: CSAVTSGRWDEQFF; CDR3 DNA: TGCAGTGCCGTGACTAGCGGGAGGTGGGATGAGCAGTTCTTC
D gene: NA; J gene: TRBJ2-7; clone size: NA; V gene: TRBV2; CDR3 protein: CASRGLSAIHEQYF; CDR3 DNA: TGTGCCAGCCGTGGCCTATCTGCTATCCACGAGCAGTACTTC
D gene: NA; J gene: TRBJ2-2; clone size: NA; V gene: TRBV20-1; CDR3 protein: CSARDSGQNTGELFF; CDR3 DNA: TGCAGTGCTAGAGATAGCGGACAGAACACCGGGGAGCTGTTTTTT